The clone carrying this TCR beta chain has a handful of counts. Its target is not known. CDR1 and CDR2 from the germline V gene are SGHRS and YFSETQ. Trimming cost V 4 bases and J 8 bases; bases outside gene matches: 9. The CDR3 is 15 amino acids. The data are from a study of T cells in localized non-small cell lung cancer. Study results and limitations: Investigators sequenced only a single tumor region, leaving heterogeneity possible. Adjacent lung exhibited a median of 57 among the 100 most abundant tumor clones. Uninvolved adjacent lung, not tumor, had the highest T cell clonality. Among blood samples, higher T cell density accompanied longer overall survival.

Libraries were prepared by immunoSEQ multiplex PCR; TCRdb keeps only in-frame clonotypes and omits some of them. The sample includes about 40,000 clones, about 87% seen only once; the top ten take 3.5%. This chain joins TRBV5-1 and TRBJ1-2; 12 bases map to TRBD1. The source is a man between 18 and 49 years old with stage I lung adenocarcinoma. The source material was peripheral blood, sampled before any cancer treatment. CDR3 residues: CASSEQGQGAWGYTF. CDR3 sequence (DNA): TGCGCCAGCAGCGAGCAGGGACAGGGGGCTTGGGGCTACACCTTC.